A single sample is the source of the 10 T cell receptor beta chains below, sequenced in a study of cytomegalovirus exposure and HLA in healthy donors. It was with 60 Vbeta and 13 Jbeta primers that the PCR ran. Generated by immunoSEQ multiplex PCR, the TCRdb table keeps only in-frame clones and is missing some. The table lists some 120,000 clones, 8.5% to 9% of them singletons. The sample was PBMCs. The receptors stem from a woman aged 40 to 50 in good health and CMV-seropositive.

In this sample, this clone turned up once. The chain recombines TRBV28 with TRBJ2-5; 7 nucleotides line up with TRBD2. With 5 bases clipped from V and 9 bases from J, the junction kept 21 bases outside the gene matches. The CDR3 runs 17 residues. Germline-derived CDR1 and CDR2 are MDHEN and SYDVKM. DNA for the CDR3: TGTGCCAGCAGTACCCATGGGGGAGCGGGGTCTGGGTGGGCCCAGTACTTC. Translation: CASSTHGGAGSGWAQYF.

This chain joins TRBV5-1 and TRBJ2-5, with D perhaps TRBD2 (5 bases). The J call may be incorrect, as the DNA end agrees better with TRBJ2-7. This CDR3 is built from 14 residues. The V gene's germline CDR1 is SGHRS and CDR2 YFSETQ. The chain's CDR3 is CASSLESGPYEQYF. Here the CDR3 DNA reads TGCGCCAGCAGCTTGGAGAGCGGACCCTACGAGCAGTACTTC.

In this sample, this clone turned up a few times. The chain carries TRBV11-2 and TRBJ1-2; 8 nucleotides line up with TRBD1. With V trimmed by 0 bases and J by 4 bases, 4 bases remained unmatched. CDR3 length equals 15 residues. Germline CDR1 is SGHAT and CDR2 is FQNNGV. For the CDR3, the DNA is TGTGCCAGCAGCTTAGATCCAGGGGGCGCCTATGGCTACACCTTC. It encodes CASSLDPGGAYGYTF.

This clone showed up just a few times. The gene calls are TRBV19 and TRBJ2-7; D remains unclear. Trimming stripped 3 bases from V and 1 base from J, with 7 bases between. Germline lookup yields CDR1 LNHDA and CDR2 SQIVND (reference sequence). The CDR3 has 13 residues. The CDR3 here is CASSIGQSYEQYF. The CDR3 DNA reads as TGTGCCAGTAGTATTGGGCAATCCTACGAGCAGTACTTC.

The chain employs TRBV6-5 and TRBJ2-2, with D possibly being TRBD2 (5 bases). Germline V CDR1 and CDR2: MNHEY, SVGAGI. The germline V and J ends were trimmed by 8 bases and 1 base, with 11 bases remaining between them. This CDR3 is built from 14 residues. The CDR3 here is CASGRVVNTGELFF. The CDR3 DNA sequence: TGTGCCAGCGGGAGAGTGGTGAACACCGGGGAGCTGTTTTTT.

This clone has just a few counts. J is TRBJ1-2 and V is TRBV29-1; 7 bases are shared with TRBD1. The CDR3 spans 15 residues. CDR1 and CDR2 from the germline V gene are SQVTM and ANQGSEA. V trimming: 6 bases; J trimming: 2 bases; junction bases outside the gene matches: 12. DNA for the CDR3: TGCAGCGTATCTTCCAGGGGGAATTCCAACTATGGCTACACCTTC. Translating gives CSVSSRGNSNYGYTF.

This chain uses TRBV5-6 with TRBJ2-5, with a tentative D call TRBD1 (6 bases). The germline V and J ends were trimmed by 4 bases and 3 bases, with 13 bases remaining between them. The CDR3 has 14 residues. Germline CDR1 is SGHDT and CDR2 is YYEEEE. The CDR3 nucleotides read TGTGCCAGCAGCCTTGACAGGCGCGAAGAGACCCAGTACTTC. Its translation: CASSLDRREETQYF.

DNA for the CDR3: TGTGCCAGCTCACCAGATAGGGGGCCAGATGGCTACACCTTC. Translating gives CASSPDRGPDGYTF. V usage is TRBV18 and J usage is TRBJ1-2, with 7 bases matching TRBD1. With V trimmed by 2 bases and J by 6 bases, 6 bases remained unmatched. Germline CDR1 KGHSH, CDR2 LQKENI. This CDR3 comprises 14 residues.

In its sample, this clone was seen a few times. The chain employs TRBV7-8 and TRBJ1-5, with D uncertain. Germline CDR1 reads SGHVS; CDR2 reads FQNEAQ. The germline V and J ends were trimmed by 9 bases and 0 bases, with 15 bases remaining between them. CDR3 size: 15 residues. The CDR3: CASAYRGDSNQPQHF. Here the CDR3 DNA reads TGTGCCAGTGCCTATCGGGGAGATAGCAATCAGCCCCAGCATTTT. The full variable domain, completed using reference TRBV7-8 and TRBJ1-5, is GAGVSQSPRYKVAKRGQDVALRCDPISGHVSLFWYQQALGQGPEFLTYFQNEAQLDKSGLPSDRFFAERPEGSVSTLKIQRTQQEDSAVYLCASAYRGDSNQPQHFGDGTRLSIL.

This clone was seen more than once but under ten times. The gene calls are TRBV7-3 and TRBJ2-2, with 12 bases identical to TRBD2. Trimming cost V 3 bases and J 5 bases; bases outside gene matches: 7. The CDR3 runs 17 residues. The V gene's germline CDR1 is SGHTA and CDR2 FQGTGA. The CDR3 DNA reads TGTGCCAGCAGCTTGATCGGACTAGCGGGGCGGACCGGGGAGCTGTTTTTT. Its protein is CASSLIGLAGRTGELFF.